Reported below is one T cell receptor beta chain. What this receptor recognizes is not known. Base qualities are not recorded, but no much larger clone differs from it by a single base. The library came from 5' RACE. The second PCR ran for roughly 7 to 11 cycles and used a J-beta primer mix along with a sample-barcoded 5' primer. Each TCR beta cDNA molecule received a unique molecular identifier from a template-switch 5' adaptor carrying 12 random nucleotides. Each sample yielded at least 2.5 million CDR3-containing paired-end reads. First-strand cDNA synthesis was performed from all RNA using the Mint cDNA synthesis kit, with priming by a TRBC-specific oligonucleotide. Following uracil-DNA glycosylase treatment, a first 18-cycle PCR with universal primers M1SS and BC2_uni_R was performed on all cDNA. From the authors' description of their analysis: Each sample was normalized by randomly selecting 1 million high-quality reads, each carrying a distinct molecular identifier. Reads with shared molecular identifiers were discarded instead of being binned into consensus sequences. CDR3 identification, clonotype clustering and error correction used MiTCR with a Q25 quality threshold and the strictest error-elimination algorithm. A nonparametric unseen species model with Euler transformation was used to estimate a lower bound on total TCR beta diversity. TCRdb reprocessing: public reads trimmed at Q25 with fastp, clones called with MiXCR, in-frame beta chains kept. For every CDR3 protein sequence, its rows merge into one entry that carries the most common genes and DNA. TCRdb, not the authors, supplied the V and J calls. Present in this sample are some 1,800,000 distinct CDR3 sequences, roughly 43% of which were seen just once. The top ten clones comprise 23% of the sample.

The data were obtained in a study of blood T cells in healthy people across ages (dated by TCRdb to the mid-2010s). In terms of the full investigation: In model experiments, template switching captured roughly one uniquely barcoded TCR beta cDNA molecule for every two T cells. The study measured age-related changes in TCR beta repertoire diversity using deep sequencing normalized with unique cDNA molecular identifiers. Donors were grouped into four age groups: young (average roughly 17 years), middle-aged (less than 40), aged (about 60) and long-lived (around 82). To avoid experimental bias, donors of different ages were randomly spread across the sequencing lanes. Two additional independent replicas of 1 million unique cDNA reads from the same blood draw were analyzed for two donors (one aged 18 to 29 and one aged 80 or older). General conclusions and limits of the study: Bulk unsorted PBMC profiling prevented conclusive comparison of naive and antigen-experienced compartments. Because the CMV infection status of the donors was unknown, age-related changes in expanded clonotypes may potentially have been confounded. Estimates of total diversity based on one million sequenced T cells were considered lower bounds and underestimates. Compared with the aged group, more naive CD4+ T cells, fewer expanded clones and increased TCR diversity were shown by the long-lived group, suggesting age selection. As age increased, observed TCR beta diversity per million T cells dropped in a roughly linear way, and a significant reduction was already evident by age around 41. There was a strong correlation between observed TCR beta diversity and the percentage of naive T cells measured by flow cytometry.

Donors were around 37 systemically healthy Caucasian individuals from Russia aged roughly 6 to 90 years. Ten milliliters of peripheral blood were drawn from each donor into EDTA-treated Vacutainer tubes. PBMCs were isolated by Ficoll-Paque density-gradient centrifugation, with at least 7 million obtained per sample. Total RNA, at least 6 micrograms per sample, was extracted from PBMCs with Trizol reagent. Naive CD45RAhigh/CD27high T cell percentages were measured by flow cytometry on a PBMC aliquot from every donor. Source material: blood. This TCR was sampled from a human donor in good health.

The DNA sequence is given as TGCAGTGCTAGGTTTATTTTATTGGCAGATACGCAGTATTTT. This sequence encodes CSARFILLADTQYF. The chain uses TRBV20-1 and TRBJ2-3, with the D gene uncertain. V gives up 3 bases and J gives up 4 bases, and the segment between their germline ends measures 14 bases. In the germline V gene (reference sequence), CDR1 corresponds to DFQATT and CDR2 to SNEGSKA. Reading from cysteine to phenylalanine, the CDR3 counts 14 amino acids. Only the CDR3 DNA stays, 42 bases, in frame from base 1.